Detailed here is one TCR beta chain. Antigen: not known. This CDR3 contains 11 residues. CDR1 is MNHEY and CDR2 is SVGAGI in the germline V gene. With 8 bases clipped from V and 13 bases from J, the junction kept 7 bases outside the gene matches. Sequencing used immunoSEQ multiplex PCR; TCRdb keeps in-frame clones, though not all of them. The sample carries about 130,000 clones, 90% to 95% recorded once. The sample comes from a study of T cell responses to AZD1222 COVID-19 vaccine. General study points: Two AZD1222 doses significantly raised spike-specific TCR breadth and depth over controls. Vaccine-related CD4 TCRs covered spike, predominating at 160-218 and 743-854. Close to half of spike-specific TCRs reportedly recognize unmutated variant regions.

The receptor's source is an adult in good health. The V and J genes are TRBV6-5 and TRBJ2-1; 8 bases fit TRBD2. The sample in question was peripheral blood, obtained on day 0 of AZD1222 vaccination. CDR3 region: CASSVAGLQFF. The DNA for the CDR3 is TGTGCCAGCTCTGTAGCGGGACTCCAGTTCTTC.